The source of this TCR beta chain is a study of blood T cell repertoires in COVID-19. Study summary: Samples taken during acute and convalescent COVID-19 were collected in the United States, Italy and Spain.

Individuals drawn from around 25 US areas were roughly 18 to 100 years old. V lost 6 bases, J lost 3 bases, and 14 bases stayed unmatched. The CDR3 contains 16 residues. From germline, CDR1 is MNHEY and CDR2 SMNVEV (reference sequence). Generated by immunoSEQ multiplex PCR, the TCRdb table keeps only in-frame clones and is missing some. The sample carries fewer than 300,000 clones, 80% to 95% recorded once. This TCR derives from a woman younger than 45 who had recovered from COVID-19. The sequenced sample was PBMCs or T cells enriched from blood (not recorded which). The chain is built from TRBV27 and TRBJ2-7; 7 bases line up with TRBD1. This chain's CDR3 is CASSRWVGDSYYEQYF. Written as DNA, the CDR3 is TGTGCCAGCAGCCGCTGGGTGGGGGACAGTTACTACGAGCAGTACTTC.